This T cell receptor (beta chain) was sequenced during a study of blood T cells in healthy people across ages. Broader study findings: With donor CMV status unknown, expanded clonotype changes were possibly confounded. Significant beta diversity loss was already apparent by age roughly 44, declining roughly linearly.

Germline CDR1 reads SGDLS; CDR2 reads YYNGEE. CDR3 length equals 17 residues. A sample-barcoded 5' primer and a J-beta primer mix were used in a second PCR of roughly 7 to 11 cycles. TCRdb re-called the 5' RACE reads with MiXCR, one entry per CDR3 protein. Of over a million distinct CDR3 sequences in the sample, more than 35% were seen once. Comments on this clonotype: Its antigen is not known. Compared with germline, one end of the junction differs, possibly owing to a read error.

Input material: blood. The TCR was taken from a woman between 55 and 75 years old in good health. The chain links TRBV9 to TRBJ2-1, with 13 nucleotides matching TRBD2. The CDR3 here is CVSSDTSGRAPSYEQFF. CDR3 sequence (DNA): TGTGTCAGCAGCGATACTAGCGGGAGGGCCCCTAGCTATGAGCAGTTCTTC.